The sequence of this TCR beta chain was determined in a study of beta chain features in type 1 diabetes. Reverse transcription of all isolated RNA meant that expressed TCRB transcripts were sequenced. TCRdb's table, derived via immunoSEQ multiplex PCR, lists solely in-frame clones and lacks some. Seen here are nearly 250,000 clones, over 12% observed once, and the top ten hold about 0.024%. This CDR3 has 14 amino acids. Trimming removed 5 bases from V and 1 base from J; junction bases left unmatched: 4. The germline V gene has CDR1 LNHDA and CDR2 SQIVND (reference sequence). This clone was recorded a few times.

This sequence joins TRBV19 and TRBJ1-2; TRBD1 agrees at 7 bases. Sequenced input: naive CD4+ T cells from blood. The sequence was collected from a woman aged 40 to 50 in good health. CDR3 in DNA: TGTGCCAGTAGTGGGACAGCCCTTAACTATGGCTACACCTTC. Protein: CASSGTALNYGYTF.